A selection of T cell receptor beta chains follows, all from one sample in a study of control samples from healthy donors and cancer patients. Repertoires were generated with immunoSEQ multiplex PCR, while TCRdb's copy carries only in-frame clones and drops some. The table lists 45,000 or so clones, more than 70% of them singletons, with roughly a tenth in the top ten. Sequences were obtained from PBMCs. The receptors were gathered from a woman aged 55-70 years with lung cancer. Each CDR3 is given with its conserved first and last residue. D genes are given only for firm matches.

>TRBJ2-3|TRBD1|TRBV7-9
CASSRPGQGAGDTQYF
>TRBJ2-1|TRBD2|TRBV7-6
CASSLFSGGPDEQFF
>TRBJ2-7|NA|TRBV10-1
CASSGSYEQYF
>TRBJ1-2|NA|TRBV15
CATSHRLGEDGYTF
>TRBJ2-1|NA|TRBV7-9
CASSSYDGPHNEQFF
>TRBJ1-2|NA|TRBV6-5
CASREGFGGYTF
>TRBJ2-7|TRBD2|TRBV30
CAWGRKREKSEQYF
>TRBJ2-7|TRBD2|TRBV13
CASSLGSGTTLSYEQYF
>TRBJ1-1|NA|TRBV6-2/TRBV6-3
CASSNPGTPNTEAFF
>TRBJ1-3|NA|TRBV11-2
CASSFLQSGNTIYF
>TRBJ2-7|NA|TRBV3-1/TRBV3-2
CASSEGQAYEQYF
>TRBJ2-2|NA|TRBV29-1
CSARRTANTGELFF
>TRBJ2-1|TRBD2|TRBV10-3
CAISERGLAGFNEQFF
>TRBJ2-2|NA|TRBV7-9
CASGARRRAGTGELFF
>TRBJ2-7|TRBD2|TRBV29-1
CSVVGGLAGEQYF
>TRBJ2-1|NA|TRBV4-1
CASSQEAVGEQFF
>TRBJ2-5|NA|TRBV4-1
CASSQQRVQGRETQYF
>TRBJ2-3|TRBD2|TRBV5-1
CASSLWANSPGLAGAPFNTDTQYF
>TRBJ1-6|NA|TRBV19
CASSIAGRNNSPLHF
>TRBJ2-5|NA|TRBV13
CASSSSGRRGGETQYF
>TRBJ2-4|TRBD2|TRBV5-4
CASSSAGDPILAKNIQYF
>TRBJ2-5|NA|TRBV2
CAYSSRRKETQYF
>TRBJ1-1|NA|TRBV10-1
CASRMDGNTEAFF
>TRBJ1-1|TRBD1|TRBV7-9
CASSPDRVGTEAFF
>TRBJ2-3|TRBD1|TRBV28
CASSLQRQGAEPTSTDTQYF
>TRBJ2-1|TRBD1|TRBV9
CASSVAKTGGYNEQFF